This entry lists 6 T cell receptor beta chains sequenced from one sample in a study of blood T cell repertoires in COVID-19. Measured with immunoSEQ multiplex PCR; TCRdb has only the in-frame clones, and not every one. In the table there are approximately 300,000 clones, roughly 90% of which are singletons. The material sequenced was peripheral blood. The receptor source for this set is a young man who had recovered from COVID-19.

The chain recombines TRBV5-4 with TRBJ2-5; D gene ambiguous. Germline V lookup: CDR1 SGHNT, CDR2 YYREEE (reference sequence). There are 12 residues in the CDR3. Trimming stripped 3 bases from V and 5 bases from J, with 8 bases between. The CDR3: CASSSSSETQYF. In DNA, the CDR3 is TGTGCCAGCAGCTCGTCCTCGGAGACCCAGTACTTC.

The gene calls are TRBV5-4 and TRBJ2-3, with D perhaps TRBD1 (6 bases). The ends were cut back, 10 bases at V and 0 bases at J, with 15 bases in the middle. This CDR3 is built from 14 residues. Germline assignment: CDR1 SGHNT and CDR2 YYREEE (reference sequence). The CDR3 protein is CAFAGASSTDTQYF. As DNA, the CDR3 is TGTGCCTTTGCAGGGGCATCTAGCACAGATACGCAGTATTTT.

The chain employs TRBV9 and TRBJ1-6, with 8 positions matching TRBD1. V gave up 0 bases and J gave up 10 bases; unmatched junction bases: 6. The CDR3 runs to 15 residues. CDR1 SGDLS and CDR2 YYNGEE come from the germline V gene. The CDR3 coding sequence is TGTGCCAGCAGCGTAGAGGGACAGGCGATATCACCCCTCCACTTT. It is translated as CASSVEGQAISPLHF. The full variable domain, in which reference TRBV9 and TRBJ1-6 provide the parts outside the CDR3, is DSGVTQTPKHLITATGQRVTLRCSPRSGDLSVYWYQQSLDQGLQFLIQYYNGEERAKGNILERFSAQQFPDLHSELNLSSLELGDSALYFCASSVEGQAISPLHFGNGTRLTVT.

The J gene is TRBJ2-1, the V gene TRBV10-2, with 11 positions matching TRBD2. CDR1 is WSHSY and CDR2 is SAAADI in the germline V gene. This CDR3 comprises 14 residues. V trimming: 9 bases; J trimming: 5 bases; junction bases outside the gene matches: 6. DNA of the CDR3: TGCGCCAGTACCCTACTAGCGGGAGACAATGAGCAGTTCTTC. It specifies CASTLLAGDNEQFF.

This clone occurred a few times. The chain is built from TRBV5-4 and TRBJ1-3; perhaps TRBD1 as D (5 bases). There are 13 residues in the CDR3. CDR1 and CDR2 from the germline V gene are SGHNT and YYREEE (reference sequence). The germline V and J ends were trimmed by 4 bases and 13 bases, with 18 bases remaining between them. The CDR3 protein is CASSRDPAGGIYF. The CDR3 DNA reads TGTGCCAGCAGCCGAGATCCGGCGGGGGGAATATATTTT. The variable domain in full, with the rest retrieved from reference TRBV5-4 and TRBJ1-3, is ETGVTQSPTHLIKTRGQQVTLRCSSQSGHNTVSWYQQALGQGPQFIFQYYREEENGRGNFPPRFSGLQFPNYSSELNVNALELDDSALYLCASSRDPAGGIYFGEGSWLTVV.

The chain employs TRBV19 and TRBJ2-7; D not certain. There are 12 residues in the CDR3. CDR1 and CDR2 from the germline V gene are LNHDA and SQIVND (reference sequence). The V end lost 4 bases, the J end lost 10 bases, and 14 bases lay between the germline ends. The CDR3 region is CASSTQYSTQYF. CDR3 in DNA: TGTGCCAGTAGTACGCAATACAGCACTCAGTACTTC.